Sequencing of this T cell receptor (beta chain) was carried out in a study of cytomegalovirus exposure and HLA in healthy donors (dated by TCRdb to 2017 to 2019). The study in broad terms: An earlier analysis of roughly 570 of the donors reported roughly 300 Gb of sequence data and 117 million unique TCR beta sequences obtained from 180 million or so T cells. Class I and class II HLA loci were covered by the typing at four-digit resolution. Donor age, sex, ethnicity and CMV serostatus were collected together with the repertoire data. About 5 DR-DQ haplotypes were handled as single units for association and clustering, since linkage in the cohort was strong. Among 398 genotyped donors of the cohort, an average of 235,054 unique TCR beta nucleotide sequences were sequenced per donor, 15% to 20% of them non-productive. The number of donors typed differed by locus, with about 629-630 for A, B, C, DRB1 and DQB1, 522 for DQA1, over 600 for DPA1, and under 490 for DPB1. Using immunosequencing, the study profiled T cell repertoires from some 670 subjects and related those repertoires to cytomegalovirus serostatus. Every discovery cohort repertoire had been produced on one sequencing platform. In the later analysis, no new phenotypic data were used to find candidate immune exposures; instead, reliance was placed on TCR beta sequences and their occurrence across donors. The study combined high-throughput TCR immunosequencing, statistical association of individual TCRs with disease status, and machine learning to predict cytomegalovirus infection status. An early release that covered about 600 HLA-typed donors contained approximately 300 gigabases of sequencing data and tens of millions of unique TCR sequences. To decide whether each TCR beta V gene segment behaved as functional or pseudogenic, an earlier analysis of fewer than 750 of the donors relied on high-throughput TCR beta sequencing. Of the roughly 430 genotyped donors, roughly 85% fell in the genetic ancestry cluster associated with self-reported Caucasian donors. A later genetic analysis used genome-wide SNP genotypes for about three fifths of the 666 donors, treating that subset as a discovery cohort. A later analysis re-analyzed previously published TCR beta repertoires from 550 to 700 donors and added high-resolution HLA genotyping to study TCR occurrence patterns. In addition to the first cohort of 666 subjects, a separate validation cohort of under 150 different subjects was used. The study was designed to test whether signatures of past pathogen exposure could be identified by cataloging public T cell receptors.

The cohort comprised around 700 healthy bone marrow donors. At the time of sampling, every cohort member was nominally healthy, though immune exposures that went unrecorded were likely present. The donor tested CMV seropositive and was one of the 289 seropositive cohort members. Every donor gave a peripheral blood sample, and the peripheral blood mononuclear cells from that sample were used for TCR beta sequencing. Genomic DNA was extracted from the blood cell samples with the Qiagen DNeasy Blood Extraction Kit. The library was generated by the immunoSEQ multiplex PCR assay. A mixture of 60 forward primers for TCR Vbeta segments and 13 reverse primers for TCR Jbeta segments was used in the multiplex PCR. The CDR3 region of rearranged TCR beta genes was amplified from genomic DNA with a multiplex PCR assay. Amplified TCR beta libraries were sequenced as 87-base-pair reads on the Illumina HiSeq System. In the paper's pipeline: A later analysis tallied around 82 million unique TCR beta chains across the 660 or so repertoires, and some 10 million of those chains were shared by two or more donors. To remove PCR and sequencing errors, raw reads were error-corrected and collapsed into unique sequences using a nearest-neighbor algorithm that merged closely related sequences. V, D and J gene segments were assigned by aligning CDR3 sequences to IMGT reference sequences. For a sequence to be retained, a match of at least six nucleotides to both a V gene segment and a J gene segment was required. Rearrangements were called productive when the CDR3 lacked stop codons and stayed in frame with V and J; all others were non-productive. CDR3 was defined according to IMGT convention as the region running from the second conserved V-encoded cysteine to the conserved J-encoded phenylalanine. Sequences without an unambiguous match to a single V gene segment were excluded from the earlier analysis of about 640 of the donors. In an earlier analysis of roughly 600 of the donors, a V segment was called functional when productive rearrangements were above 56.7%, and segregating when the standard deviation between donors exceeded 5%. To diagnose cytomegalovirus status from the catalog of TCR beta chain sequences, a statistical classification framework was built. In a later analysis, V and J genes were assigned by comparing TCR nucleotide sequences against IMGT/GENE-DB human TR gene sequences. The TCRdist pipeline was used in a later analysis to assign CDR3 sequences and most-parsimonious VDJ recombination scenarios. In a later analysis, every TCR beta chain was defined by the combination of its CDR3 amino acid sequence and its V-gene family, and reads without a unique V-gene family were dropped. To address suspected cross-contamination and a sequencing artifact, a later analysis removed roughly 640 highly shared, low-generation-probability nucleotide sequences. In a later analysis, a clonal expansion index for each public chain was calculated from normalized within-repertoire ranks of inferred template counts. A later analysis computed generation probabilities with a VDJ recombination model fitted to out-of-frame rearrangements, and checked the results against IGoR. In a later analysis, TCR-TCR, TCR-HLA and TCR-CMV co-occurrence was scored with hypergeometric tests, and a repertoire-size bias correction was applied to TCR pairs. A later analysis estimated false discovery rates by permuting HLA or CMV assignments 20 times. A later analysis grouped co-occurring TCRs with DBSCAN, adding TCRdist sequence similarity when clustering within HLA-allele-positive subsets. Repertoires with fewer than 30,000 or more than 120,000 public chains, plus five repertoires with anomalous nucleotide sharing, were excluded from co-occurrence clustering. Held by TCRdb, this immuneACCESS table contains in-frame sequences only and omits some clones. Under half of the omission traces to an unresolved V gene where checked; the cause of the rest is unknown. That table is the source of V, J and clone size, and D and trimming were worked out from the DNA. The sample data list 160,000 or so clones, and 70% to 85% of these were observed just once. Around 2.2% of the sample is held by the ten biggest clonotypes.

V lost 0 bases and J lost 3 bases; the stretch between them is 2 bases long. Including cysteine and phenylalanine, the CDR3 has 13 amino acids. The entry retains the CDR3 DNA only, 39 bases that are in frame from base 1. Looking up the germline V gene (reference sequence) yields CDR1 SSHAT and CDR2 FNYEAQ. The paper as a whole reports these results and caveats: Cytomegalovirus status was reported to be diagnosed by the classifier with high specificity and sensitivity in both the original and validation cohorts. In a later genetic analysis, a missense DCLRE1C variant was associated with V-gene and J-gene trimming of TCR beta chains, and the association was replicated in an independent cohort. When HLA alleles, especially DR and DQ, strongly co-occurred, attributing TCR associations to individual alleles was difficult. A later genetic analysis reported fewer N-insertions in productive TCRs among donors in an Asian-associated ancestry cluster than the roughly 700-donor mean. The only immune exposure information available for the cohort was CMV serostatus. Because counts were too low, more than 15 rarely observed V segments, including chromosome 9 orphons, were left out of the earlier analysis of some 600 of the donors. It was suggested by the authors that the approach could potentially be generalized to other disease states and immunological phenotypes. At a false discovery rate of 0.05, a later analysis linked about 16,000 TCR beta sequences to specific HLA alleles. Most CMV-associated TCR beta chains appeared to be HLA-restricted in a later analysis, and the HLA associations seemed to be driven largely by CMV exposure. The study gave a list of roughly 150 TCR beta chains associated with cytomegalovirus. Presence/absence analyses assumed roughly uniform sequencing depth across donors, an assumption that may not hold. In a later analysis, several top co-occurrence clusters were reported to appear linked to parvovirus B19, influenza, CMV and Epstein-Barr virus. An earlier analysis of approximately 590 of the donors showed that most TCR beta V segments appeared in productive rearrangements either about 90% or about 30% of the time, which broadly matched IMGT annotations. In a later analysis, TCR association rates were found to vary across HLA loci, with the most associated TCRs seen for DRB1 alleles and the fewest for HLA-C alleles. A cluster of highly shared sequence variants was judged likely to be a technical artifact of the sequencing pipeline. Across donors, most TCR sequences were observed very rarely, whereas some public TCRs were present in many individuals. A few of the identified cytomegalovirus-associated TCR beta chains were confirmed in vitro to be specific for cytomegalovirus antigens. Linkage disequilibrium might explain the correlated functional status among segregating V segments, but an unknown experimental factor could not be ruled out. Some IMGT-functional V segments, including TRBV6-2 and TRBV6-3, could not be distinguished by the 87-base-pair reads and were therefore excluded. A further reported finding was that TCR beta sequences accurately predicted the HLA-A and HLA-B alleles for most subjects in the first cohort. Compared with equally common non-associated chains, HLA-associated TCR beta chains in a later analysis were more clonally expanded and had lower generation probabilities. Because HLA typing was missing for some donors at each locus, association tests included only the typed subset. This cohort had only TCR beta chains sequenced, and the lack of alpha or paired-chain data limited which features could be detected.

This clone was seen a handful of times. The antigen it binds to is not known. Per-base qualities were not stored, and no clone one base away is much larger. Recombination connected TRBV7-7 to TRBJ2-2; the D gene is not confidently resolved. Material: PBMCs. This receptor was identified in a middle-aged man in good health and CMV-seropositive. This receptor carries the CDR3 CASSLAYTGELFF. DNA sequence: TGTGCCAGCAGCTTAGCCTACACCGGGGAGCTGTTTTTT.